The 28 T cell receptor beta chains presented below share a single source sample, sequenced in a study of blood T cells in healthy people across ages. It was with a sample-barcoded 5' primer and a J-beta primer mix that a second PCR of about 7 to 12 cycles was run. Each CDR3 protein gets one entry after TCRdb re-called the 5' RACE reads with MiXCR. Here the sample spans some 1.5 million distinct CDR3 sequences, about 30% being singletons. The sample taken for sequencing was blood. These TCRs come from a woman in her 30s in good health.

On this clonotype itself: One junction end does not reproduce the germline sequence, and a read error may be involved. The chain uses TRBV29-1 and TRBJ2-7; no clear D. CDR3 size: 11 residues. CDR1 is SQVTM, CDR2 ANQGSEA, per germline. The CDR3 reads CNVVASYEQYF. The CDR3 DNA is TGCAACGTTGTAGCTTCCTACGAGCAGTACTTC.

This clonotype was recorded only once. The chain joins TRBV3-1 to TRBJ1-1; tentatively, D is TRBD1 (5 bases). The CDR3 runs 15 residues. Germline loops: CDR1 LGHDT, CDR2 YNNKEL (reference sequence). V was trimmed by 0 bases and J by 4 bases, leaving 12 bases between them. CDR3: CASSQDSQGGTEAFF. CDR3 nucleotide sequence: TGTGCCAGCAGCCAAGATTCCCAGGGAGGCACTGAAGCTTTCTTT.

The chain links TRBV5-1 to TRBJ1-1; no clear D gene. The CDR3 totals 14 residues. Germline V gene data show CDR1 as SGHRS and CDR2 as YFSETQ. V was trimmed by 3 bases and J by 1 base, leaving 10 bases between them. The CDR3 protein is CASSWVSANTEAFF. The CDR3 coding sequence is TGCGCCAGCAGCTGGGTTTCAGCGAACACTGAAGCTTTCTTT.

Concerning this clonotype: Germline and junction disagree at one end, which may indicate a read error. J is TRBJ2-3 and V is TRBV12-3 or TRBV12-4, with 7 bases lining up with TRBD2. The CDR3 is 14 amino acids. The chain's CDR3 is CVSSSTSSPDTQYF. CDR3 sequence (DNA): TGTGTCAGCAGTTCGACTAGCTCCCCAGATACGCAGTATTTT.

This clonotype showed up just a few times. This chain links TRBV12-3 or TRBV12-4 with TRBJ2-3, with D perhaps TRBD2 (5 bases). Trimming left V 11 bases short and J 2 bases short, with 8 bases between. CDR3 length: 11 amino acids. The CDR3 protein is CAAGLTDTQYF. In nucleotides, the CDR3 is TGTGCCGCCGGACTCACAGATACGCAGTATTTT.

A single count supports this clonotype. The chain combines TRBV30 with TRBJ2-1; 12 bases fit TRBD2. The ends lost 2 bases at V and 4 bases at J; junction bases unmatched: 3. Germline V gene data show CDR1 as GTSNPN and CDR2 as SVGIG (reference sequence). The CDR3 length is 15 residues. This CDR3 reads CAWSPGLAGYNEQFF. The CDR3 region has the DNA TGTGCCTGGAGTCCAGGACTAGCGGGGTACAATGAGCAGTTCTTC.

This clonotype has more than one count but fewer than ten. The rearrangement joins TRBV4-1 to TRBJ2-7, with D possibly being TRBD1 or TRBD2 (5 bases each). The V end lost 3 bases, the J end lost 3 bases, and 21 bases lay between the germline ends. Germline V gene data show CDR1 as MGHRA and CDR2 as YSYEKL. This CDR3 region has 17 residues. CDR3 bases: TGCGCCAGCAGCCAGCTTGACAGCCACGGCGGGTTCTACGAGCAGTACTTC. Its protein product is CASSQLDSHGGFYEQYF.

This sequence joins TRBV12-3 or TRBV12-4 and TRBJ2-5; TRBD2 agrees at 9 bases. After removal of 5 bases from V and 3 bases from J, the junction contained 10 bases not matched to a gene. CDR3 length: 16 amino acids. The CDR3 reads CASSRPRLAAEETQYF. The DNA of the CDR3 is TGTGCCAGCAGTCGCCCAAGACTAGCGGCAGAAGAGACCCAGTACTTC.

The chain is built from TRBV12-3 or TRBV12-4 and TRBJ1-1, with TRBD1 matching over 7 bases. The CDR3 loop spans 14 amino acids. Losses at the gene ends were 7 bases for V and 5 bases for J; bases not matched to a gene: 10. The CDR3 loop is CASTNRGVWTEAFF. CDR3 DNA: TGTGCCAGCACAAACAGGGGCGTGTGGACTGAAGCTTTCTTT.

V usage is TRBV24-1 and J usage is TRBJ2-3; a weak D match, TRBD1 (5 bases). Germline-derived CDR1 and CDR2 are KGHDR and SFDVKD. V was cut by 2 bases and J by 8 bases, with 10 bases left in between. The CDR3 is made up of 13 amino acids. For the CDR3, the DNA is TGTGCCACCAGTGATTATGCTAGGGGTACGCAGTATTTT. Its protein product is CATSDYARGTQYF.

The chain has TRBV7-2 and TRBJ2-1; possibly TRBD1 for D (6 bases). Trimming shortened V by 1 base and J by 9 bases, and 13 bases separated the two germline ends. The germline V gene has CDR1 SGHTA and CDR2 FQGNSA. The CDR3 is 14 amino acids. In nucleotides, the CDR3 is TGTGCCAGCAGCTTAGACAGGGCGAGGGGTGAGCAGTTCTTC. This codes for CASSLDRARGEQFF.

This chain connects TRBV20-1 to TRBJ2-3, with 8 bases lining up with TRBD2. The CDR3 totals 15 residues. The V segment lost 4 bases and the J segment 4 bases; nucleotides outside the gene matches: 10. Germline CDR1 DFQATT, CDR2 SNEGSKA (reference sequence). The CDR3 region has the DNA TGCAGTGCTATTGACCGGCGGGGGGACTCAGATACGCAGTATTTT. This sequence encodes CSAIDRRGDSDTQYF.

This clonotype was found a few times. V usage is TRBV12-3 or TRBV12-4 and J usage is TRBJ2-5, with 10 nucleotides matching TRBD1. The DNA matches TRBJ2-7 better at its end, which makes the J call doubtful. The length of the CDR3 is 16 residues. The CDR3 region is CASSFFELTGGHEQYF. The CDR3 DNA reads as TGTGCCAGCAGTTTCTTCGAGTTGACAGGGGGCCACGAGCAGTACTTC.

This clonotype was counted only a few times. The V gene is TRBV28, the J gene TRBJ2-5; 9 bases are shared with TRBD2. The germline CDR1 and CDR2 sequences are MDHEN and SYDVKM. Unmatched junction bases numbered 11, after V lost 8 bases and J lost 1 base. The CDR3 sequence is 16 residues long. CDR3 residues: CASGSHVAGVQETQYF. CDR3 nucleotides: TGTGCCAGCGGCAGTCATGTAGCGGGGGTCCAAGAGACCCAGTACTTC.

This clonotype has a single count. The chain carries TRBV7-3 and TRBJ1-2; 7 nucleotides align to TRBD1. After removal of 7 bases from V and 6 bases from J, the junction contained 2 bases not matched to a gene. The CDR3 is made up of 11 amino acids. Germline V lookup: CDR1 SGHTA, CDR2 FQGTGA. The CDR3 loop reads CASKGADGYTF. The DNA of the CDR3 is TGTGCCAGCAAGGGGGCAGATGGCTACACCTTC.

The chain couples TRBV18 to TRBJ2-5; D is perhaps TRBD2 (5 bases). The CDR3 consists of 12 residues. CDR1 and CDR2 from the germline V gene are KGHSH and LQKENI. Trimming took off 5 bases at V and 6 bases at J, with 10 bases between the two ends. The CDR3 DNA reads TGTGCCAGCTCATCCGGGGATCAGACCCAGTACTTC. It is translated as CASSSGDQTQYF.

The CDR3 sequence is CSARDRAMTGGSETQYF. In DNA form, the CDR3 reads TGCAGTGCTAGAGATAGAGCGATGACAGGGGGGTCAGAGACCCAGTACTTC. The chain recombines TRBV20-1 with TRBJ2-5; 9 bases agree with TRBD1. The CDR3 sequence is 17 residues long. V shed 0 bases and J 4 bases; nucleotides not matched to a gene: 12. In germline, CDR1 is DFQATT, CDR2 SNEGSKA (reference sequence).

This clonotype has only a few counts. The V gene is TRBV6-1, the J gene TRBJ1-4; the D is unclear. Looked up from germline, CDR1 is MNHNS and CDR2 is SASEGT. V was cut by 8 bases and J by 7 bases, with 17 bases left in between. The CDR3 consists of 14 residues. In DNA, the CDR3 is TGTGCCAGCGGCCTAGAACCGGTTAGTGAAAAACTGTTTTTT. Translating it yields CASGLEPVSEKLFF.

The chain couples TRBV24-1 to TRBJ2-1; D gene uncertain. In germline, CDR1 is KGHDR, CDR2 SFDVKD. There are 17 residues in the CDR3. Trimming took off 3 bases at V and 0 bases at J, with 14 bases between the two ends. The CDR3 loop reads CATSDPRHKASYNEQFF. CDR3 nucleotides: TGTGCCACCAGTGATCCGAGGCACAAGGCCTCCTACAATGAGCAGTTCTTC.

Concerning this clonotype: A much larger clonotype is one base distant, so this may be a read error. The V call is TRBV20-1, the J call TRBJ1-2; D uncertain. There are 13 residues in the CDR3. Germline V gives CDR1 DFQATT, CDR2 SNEGSKA (reference sequence). The V end lost 4 bases, the J end lost 8 bases, and 17 bases lay between the germline ends. In DNA form, the CDR3 reads TGCAGTGCTAAAACCGACGATGGAATGGGCTACACCTTC. It yields the protein CSAKTDDGMGYTF.

This clonotype was counted ten times or more. The chain recombines TRBV4-1 with TRBJ2-7; D is uncertain. Trimming shortened V by 1 base and J by 3 bases, and 13 bases separated the two germline ends. Germline CDR1 MGHRA, CDR2 YSYEKL. The CDR3 is 15 residues long. The CDR3 spells CASSQVVGYGYEQYF. The CDR3 DNA sequence: TGCGCCAGCAGCCAAGTGGTGGGATACGGCTACGAGCAGTACTTC.

This clonotype came up many times. The chain couples TRBV7-9 to TRBJ2-5; D possibly corresponds to TRBD2 (5 bases). V was trimmed by 0 bases and J by 5 bases, leaving 10 bases between them. This CDR3 is built from 14 residues. Germline CDR1 reads SEHNR; CDR2 reads FQNEAQ (reference sequence). Here the CDR3 DNA reads TGTGCCAGCAGCTTAGCGCCGAGGGCTGAGACCCAGTACTTC. It translates to CASSLAPRAETQYF.

V gene TRBV15 combines with J gene TRBJ2-1, with D possibly being TRBD1 or TRBD2 (5 bases each). The CDR3 runs 16 residues. V lost 5 bases to trimming and J lost 2 bases, with 16 bases between them. From germline, CDR1 is LNHNV and CDR2 YYDKDF (reference sequence). The chain's CDR3 is CATSERRDVAYNEQFF. CDR3 bases: TGTGCCACCAGCGAGCGCCGGGACGTCGCCTACAATGAGCAGTTCTTC.

The chain employs TRBV12-3 or TRBV12-4 and TRBJ2-1; a possible D gene is TRBD1 (5 bases). There are 12 residues in the CDR3. The CDR3 sequence: CAVGNRYNEQFF. CDR3 bases: TGTGCTGTGGGGAACAGGTACAATGAGCAGTTCTTC.

This clonotype was found many times. The genes are TRBV20-1 and TRBJ2-7; no clear D gene. The CDR3 extends over 12 amino acids. Germline CDR1 and CDR2: DFQATT and SNEGSKA (reference sequence). The V gene lost 3 bases and the J gene lost 4 bases, with 10 bases spanning the gap. DNA for the CDR3: TGCAGTGCTAGGGAGAGCAATTACGAGCAGTACTTC. Protein: CSARESNYEQYF.

This clonotype was counted between two and nine times. The genes are TRBV12-3 or TRBV12-4 and TRBJ2-7; TRBD2 aligns across 8 bases. CDR3 length: 15 residues. The V and J ends lost 3 bases and 1 base, in that order; junction bases with no gene match: 5. The CDR3 is CASSFRTSRSYEQYF. CDR3 nucleotide sequence: TGTGCCAGCAGTTTCCGGACTAGCCGGTCCTACGAGCAGTACTTC.

The V gene is TRBV7-9, the J gene TRBJ2-1, with 10 bases aligning to TRBD1. The ends lost 5 bases at V and 5 bases at J; junction bases unmatched: 9. The CDR3 runs to 16 residues. CDR1 and CDR2 (germline): SEHNR, FQNEAQ (reference sequence). The CDR3 protein is CASSQGLGQGDNEQFF. The CDR3 coding sequence is TGTGCCAGCAGCCAGGGGCTTGGACAGGGGGACAATGAGCAGTTCTTC.

The chain carries TRBV11-2 and TRBJ2-5; D might be TRBD1 (5 bases). The DNA end is a closer match to TRBJ2-7, so the J assignment may be wrong. Germline CDR1 reads SGHAT; CDR2 reads FQNNGV. The CDR3 is 17 amino acids. In DNA form, the CDR3 reads TGTGCCAGCAGCTCAAAAAGGGGCCTATCTTACTGGGGCGAGCAGTACTTC. This codes for CASSSKRGLSYWGEQYF.